This entry lists 16 T cell receptor beta chains sequenced from one sample in a study of response to subunit inactivated influenza vaccine. TCRdb processed the RT-PCR reads anew with MiXCR; each CDR3 protein has one entry. This table holds about 500,000 distinct CDR3 sequences, 16% found once. The source material was CD4+ T cells sorted from PBMCs, sampled less than 30 months after vaccination. The origin of the receptors is a man aged 50-75 years who received an inactivated influenza vaccine.

This clonotype appeared many times. The rearrangement links TRBV10-2 to TRBJ2-2; no firm D call. Germline V gene lookup returns CDR1 WSHSY and CDR2 SAAADI. V was cut by 6 bases and J by 0 bases, with 14 bases left in between. The CDR3 covers 16 residues. The CDR3 coding sequence is TGCGCCAGCAGACCTATGACGGTTGCGAACACCGGGGAGCTGTTTTTT. This codes for CASRPMTVANTGELFF.

This clonotype came up a few times. The chain is built from TRBV5-1 and TRBJ2-5; D is unresolved. The V end lost 4 bases, the J end lost 7 bases, and 20 bases lay between the germline ends. Germline CDR1 is SGHRS and CDR2 is YFSETQ. The CDR3 has 15 residues. The CDR3 DNA follows: TGCGCCAGCAGCCTTAATTCGGACGGTATTGCGACCCAGTACTTC. Its protein is CASSLNSDGIATQYF.

This clonotype was counted a few times. The V call is TRBV4-3, the J call TRBJ2-3, with 11 bases that match TRBD2. Trimming removed 3 bases from V and 4 bases from J; junction bases left unmatched: 9. The length of the CDR3 is 17 residues. Germline loops: CDR1 LGHNA, CDR2 YSLEER. CDR3 amino acids: CASSHRTSGSFSDTQYF. As DNA, the CDR3 is TGCGCCAGCAGCCACCGAACTAGCGGGAGTTTTTCAGATACGCAGTATTTT.

This clonotype was seen a handful of times. The chain is built from TRBV6-2 or TRBV6-3 and TRBJ1-1, with 7 positions matching TRBD1. V was pared by 6 bases and J by 6 bases, with 10 bases of the junction left unmatched. The CDR3 has 14 amino acids. Germline CDR1 MNHEY, CDR2 SVGEGT. CDR3 coding DNA: TGTGCCAGCAGCCACTTACAGGGGTCCGCTGAAGCTTTCTTT. Residues: CASSHLQGSAEAFF.

In the case of this clonotype: A read error is likely, as this CDR3 ends without the conserved phenylalanine or tryptophan. The limits of the CDR3 on the DNA are not certain, so only TCRdb's listed CDR3 is given. This sequence joins TRBV6-5 and TRBJ2-1; the table's D call TRBD2 went unverified against the DNA. The CDR3 adds up to 11 amino acids, both ends counted. CDR1 MNHEY and CDR2 SVGAGI come from the germline V gene. CDR3 region: CASSFPTGNSL.

The sample holds a few counts of this clonotype. The J gene is TRBJ1-1, the V gene TRBV28; possibly TRBD1 for D (5 bases). CDR3 size: 14 residues. Germline V CDR1 and CDR2: MDHEN, SYDVKM. The ends were cut back, 0 bases at V and 4 bases at J, with 9 bases in the middle. The CDR3 DNA is TGTGCCAGCAGTTTATGGGCCGGGGGCACTGAAGCTTTCTTT. This gives the protein CASSLWAGGTEAFF. Together with reference TRBV28 and TRBJ1-1, the CDR3 gives the full variable domain: DVKVTQSSRYLVKRTGEKVFLECVQDMDHENMFWYRQDPGLGLRLIYFSYDVKMKEKGDIPEGYSVSREKKERFSLILESASTNQTSMYLCASSLWAGGTEAFFGQGTRLTVV.

The chain joins TRBV5-1 to TRBJ2-2; 10 bases agree with TRBD2. The CDR3 spans 16 residues. V was pared by 4 bases and J by 2 bases, with 5 bases of the junction left unmatched. The germline CDR1 and CDR2 sequences are SGHRS and YFSETQ. The chain's CDR3 is CASSKERGGNTGELFF. The CDR3 DNA follows: TGCGCCAGCAGCAAAGAGCGGGGGGGCAACACCGGGGAGCTGTTTTTT.

V gene TRBV10-3 combines with J gene TRBJ2-7; TRBD1 matches at 9 bases. CDR3 length equals 14 residues. Per the germline V gene, CDR1 is ENHRY and CDR2 is SYGVKD. Trimming at V came to 4 bases and at J to 5 bases, leaving 6 bases not matched to a gene. CDR3 loop: CAISVTGDRDEQYF. The CDR3 DNA reads TGTGCCATCAGTGTCACCGGGGACAGGGACGAGCAGTACTTC.

This clonotype was recorded a few times. J is TRBJ2-1 and V is TRBV20-1; a weak D match, TRBD2 (6 bases). Trimming shortened V by 0 bases and J by 9 bases, and 15 bases separated the two germline ends. The CDR3 loop spans 14 amino acids. Germline CDR1 reads DFQATT; CDR2 reads SNEGSKA (reference sequence). CDR3 nucleotides: TGCAGTGCTAGAGATCGTGGGAGGCGTGTTGAGCAGTTCTTC. It translates to CSARDRGRRVEQFF.

This clonotype was seen more than once but under ten times. The V and J genes are TRBV4-2 and TRBJ2-7; the match to TRBD2 covers 13 bases. Unmatched junction bases numbered 9, after V lost 4 bases and J lost 6 bases. The CDR3 runs to 16 residues. The germline V gene encodes CDR1 LGHNA and CDR2 YNFKEQ. The CDR3 sequence is CASSRNAGTSGAEQYF. The CDR3 DNA follows: TGTGCCAGCAGCCGTAACGCCGGGACTAGCGGGGCCGAGCAGTACTTC.

The chain recombines TRBV20-1 with TRBJ2-2, with 7 positions matching TRBD1. The junction had 6 bases not matched to a gene; V was cut back by 1 base and J by 4 bases. The germline V gene encodes CDR1 DFQATT and CDR2 SNEGSKA (reference sequence). The CDR3 is made up of 15 amino acids. The CDR3 region is CSARVTGAATGELFF. The CDR3 DNA sequence: TGCAGTGCTAGAGTAACAGGGGCGGCCACCGGGGAGCTGTTTTTT.

The table lists this clonotype with a few counts. CDR3 sequence (DNA): TGTGCCAGTGCGGTCGCGGGGGGCCAAGAGACCCAGTACTTC. Translation: CASAVAGGQETQYF. The genes are TRBV12-3 or TRBV12-4 and TRBJ2-5; TRBD2 agrees at 8 bases. This CDR3 comprises 14 residues. Unmatched junction bases numbered 7, after V lost 9 bases and J lost 1 base.

Only a few counts were recorded for this clonotype. The chain has TRBV20-1 and TRBJ1-6; D uncertain. Germline V gene data show CDR1 as DFQATT and CDR2 as SNEGSKA (reference sequence). Trimming removed 1 base at V and 7 bases at J, with 17 bases between. The CDR3 totals 16 residues. In nucleotides, the CDR3 is TGCAGTGCTAGAGTTTTAACAGAAGCTCCCAATTCACCCCTCCACTTT. Its protein product is CSARVLTEAPNSPLHF.

V is TRBV12-3 or TRBV12-4 and J is TRBJ2-2; 10 nucleotides line up with TRBD2. This CDR3 comprises 15 residues. Trimming removed 3 bases from V and 6 bases from J; junction bases left unmatched: 4. The CDR3 loop is CASSFRLAGAGELFF. DNA of the CDR3: TGTGCCAGCAGTTTTCGACTAGCGGGCGCCGGGGAGCTGTTTTTT.

The chain uses TRBV9 and TRBJ1-6, with D unclear. Per germline, CDR1 SGDLS and CDR2 YYNGEE. Trimming stripped 0 bases from V and 5 bases from J, with 9 bases between. The CDR3 extends over 15 amino acids. CDR3 loop: CASSVGGGNNSPLHF. CDR3 nucleotides: TGTGCCAGCAGCGTAGGTGGAGGGAATAATTCACCCCTCCACTTT.

The table lists this clonotype with a few counts. The rearrangement joins TRBV15 to TRBJ2-1, with D uncertain. The CDR3 is 17 residues long. Germline V gene sequence: CDR1 LNHNV, CDR2 YYDKDF (reference sequence). Trimming cost V 3 bases and J 2 bases, with 17 bases left between them. CDR3 coding DNA: TGTGCCACCAGCAGTGACCGAAAAGGAATGGCCTACAATGAGCAGTTCTTC. This codes for CATSSDRKGMAYNEQFF.